A single sample gave rise to the 3 T cell receptor beta chains below, sequenced in a study of CD8 T cells in Susac syndrome. Reverse transcription of roughly 0.5 to 1 ug RNA was performed with random hexamers. TCRdb ran MiXCR on the immunoSEQ multiplex PCR reads and lists one entry per CDR3 protein. The sample holds roughly 160,000 distinct CDR3 sequences; 95% to 96% are singletons and the top ten take about 0.12%. The specimen was CD4+ T cells from PBMCs. Receptors were obtained from a human donor with Susac syndrome.

This clonotype was detected once. The chain is built from TRBV5-1 and TRBJ2-2; 9 bases line up with TRBD1. Looked up from germline, CDR1 is SGHRS and CDR2 is YFSETQ. The J segment lost 4 bases and the V segment lost 4 bases, leaving 5 bases of the junction unmatched. The CDR3 totals 15 residues. In DNA, the CDR3 is TGCGCCAGCAGCCGGCGGGACAGGGTCACCGGGGAGCTGTTTTTT. This codes for CASSRRDRVTGELFF.

This clonotype was observed a handful of times. The chain combines TRBV27 with TRBJ1-1; no definite D call. The CDR3 has 12 amino acids. CDR1 and CDR2 from the germline V gene are MNHEY and SMNVEV (reference sequence). With 8 bases removed from V and 0 bases from J, the gap between germline ends came to 7 bases. CDR3: CASGYMNTEAFF. The CDR3 nucleotides read TGTGCCAGCGGTTATATGAACACTGAAGCTTTCTTT.

This sequence joins TRBV19 and TRBJ2-1, with D possibly being TRBD1 or TRBD2 (5 bases each). This CDR3 contains 15 residues. V was cut by 10 bases and J by 3 bases, with 19 bases left in between. Germline assignment: CDR1 LNHDA and CDR2 SQIVND (reference sequence). The CDR3, as DNA: TGTGCCAAAGTAACGAGGGGAATAGACTACAATGAGCAGTTCTTC. Protein sequence: CAKVTRGIDYNEQFF.